This T cell receptor beta chain was recovered during a study of blood T cell repertoires in COVID-19. Across the whole study: COVID-19 samples from acute and convalescent phases originated in the United States, Italy and Spain.

Per germline, CDR1 LNHDA and CDR2 SQIVND (reference sequence). Trimming removed 5 bases from V and 2 bases from J; junction bases left unmatched: 15. The CDR3 is 20 amino acids. In the original analysis: The authors estimated nucleated cell counts from reference gene primer amplification. Measured with immunoSEQ multiplex PCR; TCRdb has only the in-frame clones, and not every one. D and trimming were read from the DNA, whereas the V and J calls and clone size are those reported in that table. Of roughly 190,000 clones listed, under 85% were seen once; the top ten hold around 6.3%. The TCR sequence derives from a woman between 35 and 50 years old with acute or convalescent COVID-19. The sequenced sample was peripheral blood. The chain uses TRBV19 and TRBJ2-3; 14 bases agree with TRBD2. The chain's CDR3 is CASSALNLGTSGGNTDTQYF. The CDR3 coding sequence is TGTGCCAGTAGTGCCCTGAACCTCGGGACTAGCGGGGGTAACACAGATACGCAGTATTTT.